This entry features one T cell receptor beta chain sequence. The antigen is undetermined. The CDR3 totals 13 residues. Germline lookup yields CDR1 SGHAT and CDR2 FQNNGV. This sample was included in a study of Graves' ophthalmopathy and Graves' hyperthyroidism. Findings of the study overall: In predicting ophthalmopathy progression, the model reached nearly 71% sensitivity and about 73% specificity.

Amplification of TCR beta CDR3 regions used RNA transcripts. Following a first-round RT-PCR that used HTBI primers, a second-round multiplex PCR was carried out. TCRdb called the multiplex PCR reads again in MiXCR, with one record for every CDR3 protein. The sample comprises about 400,000 distinct CDR3 sequences, 15% to 19% of which are singletons, and 5.5% to 7% rests with the top ten. This sequence joins TRBV11-2 and TRBJ2-7; D might be TRBD1 (5 bases). The last part of the DNA fits TRBJ2-5 better; the J call may be wrong. The clonotype comes from a woman between 18 and 29 years old with stable Graves' hyperthyroidism. Source material: peripheral blood. The CDR3 DNA reads TGTGCCAGCAGCTTAGGGGGCCCGGAGACCCAGTACTTC. Its translation is CASSLGGPETQYF.